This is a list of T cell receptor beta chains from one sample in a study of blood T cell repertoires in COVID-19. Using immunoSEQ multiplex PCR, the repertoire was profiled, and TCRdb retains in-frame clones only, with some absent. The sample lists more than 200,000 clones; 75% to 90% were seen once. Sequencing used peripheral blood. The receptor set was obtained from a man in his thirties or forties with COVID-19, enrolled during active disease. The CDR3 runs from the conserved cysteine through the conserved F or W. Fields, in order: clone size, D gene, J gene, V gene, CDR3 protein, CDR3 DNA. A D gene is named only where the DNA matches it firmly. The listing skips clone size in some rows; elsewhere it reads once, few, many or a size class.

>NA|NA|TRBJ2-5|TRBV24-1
CATGAGGWETQYF
TGTGCCACCGGGGCTGGGGGCTGGGAGACCCAGTACTTC
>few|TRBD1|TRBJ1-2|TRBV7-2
CASSLDDRVYGYTF
TGTGCCAGCAGCTTAGATGACAGGGTCTATGGCTACACCTTC
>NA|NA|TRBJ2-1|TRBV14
CASSQVRNNEQFF
TGTGCCAGCAGCCAAGTGCGGAACAATGAGCAGTTCTTC
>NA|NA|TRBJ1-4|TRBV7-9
CASSEGNEKLFF
TGTGCCAGCAGCGAGGGTAATGAAAAACTGTTTTTT
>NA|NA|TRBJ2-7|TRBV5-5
CASSSQGGPYEQYF
TGTGCCAGCAGCTCCCAGGGTGGGCCCTACGAGCAGTACTTC
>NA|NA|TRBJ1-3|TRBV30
CAWSVGRDGNTIYF
TGTGCCTGGAGTGTGGGGAGGGATGGAAACACCATATATTTT
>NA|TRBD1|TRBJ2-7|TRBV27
CASRGQVEDGEQYF
TGTGCCAGCAGGGGACAGGTGGAGGATGGCGAGCAGTACTTC
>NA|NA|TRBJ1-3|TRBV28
CASSERVTSGNTIYF
TGTGCCAGCAGTGAGAGGGTTACCTCTGGAAACACCATATATTTT
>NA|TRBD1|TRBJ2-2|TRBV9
CASSLRGLRTGELFF
TGTGCCAGCAGCCTCAGGGGGCTGAGGACCGGGGAGCTGTTTTTT
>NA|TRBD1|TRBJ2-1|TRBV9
CASSETRGQEISYNEQFF
TGTGCCAGCAGCGAGACCAGGGGACAGGAGATCTCCTACAATGAGCAGTTCTTC
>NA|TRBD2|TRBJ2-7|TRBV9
CASRHKRGSAYEQYF
TGTGCCAGCCGCCATAAGCGGGGGTCAGCCTACGAGCAGTACTTC
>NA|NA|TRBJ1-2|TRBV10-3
CAISEWTVYGYTF
TGTGCCATCAGTGAGTGGACAGTCTATGGCTACACCTTC
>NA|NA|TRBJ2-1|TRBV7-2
CASSLESRGREQFF
TGTGCCAGCAGCTTAGAATCCCGGGGTCGTGAGCAGTTCTTC
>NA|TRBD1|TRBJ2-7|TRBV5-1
CASSLTGVGSYEQYF
TGCGCCAGCAGCTTGACAGGGGTGGGTTCCTACGAGCAGTACTTC
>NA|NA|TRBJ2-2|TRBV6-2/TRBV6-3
CASSFRPRTANTGELFF
TGTGCCAGCAGTTTCAGACCCCGGACAGCGAACACCGGGGAGCTGTTTTTT
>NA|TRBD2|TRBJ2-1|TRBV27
CASRSTGRSNEQFF
TGTGCCAGCAGGTCTACCGGGAGGTCCAATGAGCAGTTCTTC
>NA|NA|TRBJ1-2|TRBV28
CASSLEGTYGYTF
TGTGCCAGCAGTTTAGAGGGTACCTATGGCTACACCTTC
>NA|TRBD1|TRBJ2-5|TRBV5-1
CASSLGGQETQYF
TGCGCCAGCAGCTTAGGGGGACAGGAGACCCAGTACTTC
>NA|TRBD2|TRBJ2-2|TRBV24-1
CATSGRGNTGELFF
TGTGCCACCTCGGGGAGGGGTAACACCGGGGAGCTGTTTTTT
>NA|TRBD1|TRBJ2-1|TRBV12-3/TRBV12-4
CASRDSHINEQFF
TGTGCCAGCCGGGACAGTCACATCAATGAGCAGTTCTTC
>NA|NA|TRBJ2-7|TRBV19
CASSISGYEQYF
TGTGCCAGTAGTATATCCGGCTACGAGCAGTACTTC
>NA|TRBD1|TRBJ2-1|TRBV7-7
CASSEDRGGYNEQFF
TGTGCCAGCAGCGAGGACAGGGGGGGCTACAATGAGCAGTTCTTC
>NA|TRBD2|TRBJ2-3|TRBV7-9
CASSLTSGRGTGTQYF
TGTGCCAGCAGCTTGACTAGCGGCAGAGGGACGGGAACGCAGTATTTT
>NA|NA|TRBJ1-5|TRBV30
CAWSVGQGYQPQHF
TGTGCCTGGAGTGTAGGGCAGGGCTATCAGCCCCAGCATTTT
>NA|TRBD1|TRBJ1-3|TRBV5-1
CASSQGASGNTIYF
TGCGCCAGCAGCCAGGGGGCCTCTGGAAACACCATATATTTT
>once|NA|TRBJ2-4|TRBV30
CAWSRGPRTELAKNIQYF
TGTGCCTGGAGTCGAGGGCCTAGGACGGAATTAGCCAAAAACATTCAGTACTTC
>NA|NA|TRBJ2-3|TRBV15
CATSNPGGSTDTQYF
TGTGCCACCAGCAATCCGGGGGGCAGCACAGATACGCAGTATTTT
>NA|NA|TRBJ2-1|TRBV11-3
CASSSSPMGEQFF
TGTGCCAGCAGCTCTAGCCCGATGGGTGAGCAGTTCTTC
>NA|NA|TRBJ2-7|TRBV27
CASSPPGDPYEQYF
TGTGCCAGCAGCCCCCCCGGGGATCCCTACGAGCAGTACTTC
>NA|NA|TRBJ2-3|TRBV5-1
CASSFLQGEWDTQYF
TGCGCCAGCAGCTTTTTACAGGGAGAATGGGATACGCAGTATTTT
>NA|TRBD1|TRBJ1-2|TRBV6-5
CASSYNRGVYTF
TGTGCCAGCAGTTATAACAGGGGTGTCTACACCTTC
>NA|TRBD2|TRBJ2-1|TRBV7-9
CASSLGLAGYNEQFF
TGTGCCAGCAGCTTAGGACTAGCGGGCTACAATGAGCAGTTCTTC
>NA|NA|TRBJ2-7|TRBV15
CATSRDFDSPYEQYF
TGTGCCACCAGCAGAGATTTTGACAGTCCCTACGAGCAGTACTTC
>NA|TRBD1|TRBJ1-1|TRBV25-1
CASSELAGGGRTEAFF
TGTGCCAGCAGTGAATTAGCAGGGGGCGGGCGCACTGAAGCTTTCTTT
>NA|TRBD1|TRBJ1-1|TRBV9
CASTTTGGNTEAFF
TGTGCCAGCACCACGACAGGGGGTAACACTGAAGCTTTCTTT
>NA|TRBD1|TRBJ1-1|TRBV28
CASSTGTVTEAFF
TGTGCCAGCAGTACTGGGACAGTTACTGAAGCTTTCTTT
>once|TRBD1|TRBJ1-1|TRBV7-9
CATSEPGQPEAFF
TGTGCCACCAGTGAACCGGGACAGCCTGAAGCTTTCTTT
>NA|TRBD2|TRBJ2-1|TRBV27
CASSITLAGGIDEQFF
TGTGCCAGCAGTATCACTTTAGCGGGAGGAATCGATGAGCAGTTCTTC
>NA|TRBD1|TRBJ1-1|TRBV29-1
CSVGQGNTEAFF
TGCAGCGTAGGACAGGGGAACACTGAAGCTTTCTTT
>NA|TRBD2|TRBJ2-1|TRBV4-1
CASSQRGLAGLPDDEQFF
TGCGCCAGCAGCCAAAGAGGGCTAGCGGGCCTCCCGGACGATGAGCAGTTCTTC
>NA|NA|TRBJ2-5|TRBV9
CASSVGRGQETQYF
TGTGCCAGCAGCGTAGGGAGGGGTCAAGAGACCCAGTACTTC
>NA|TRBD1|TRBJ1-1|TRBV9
CASSVDPQGVNTEAFF
TGTGCCAGCAGCGTAGACCCCCAGGGGGTGAACACTGAAGCTTTCTTT
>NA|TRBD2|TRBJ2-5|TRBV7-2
CASSTGLAYQETQYF
TGTGCCAGCAGCACGGGACTAGCCTACCAAGAGACCCAGTACTTC
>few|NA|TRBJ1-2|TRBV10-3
CAISESEGRVSNYGYTF
TGTGCCATCAGTGAGTCGGAGGGAAGGGTATCTAACTATGGCTACACCTTC
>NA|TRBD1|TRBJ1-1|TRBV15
CATSRDRGETFF
TGTGCCACCAGCAGGGACAGGGGAGAAACTTTCTTT
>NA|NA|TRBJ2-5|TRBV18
CASSPRGATETQYF
TGTGCCAGCTCACCGCGCGGGGCCACGGAGACCCAGTACTTC
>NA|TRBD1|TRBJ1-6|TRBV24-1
CATSDSRQGGNSPLHF
TGTGCCACCAGTGATTCGAGACAGGGGGGTAATTCACCCCTCCACTTT
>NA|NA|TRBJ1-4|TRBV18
CASSQVQGRNEKLFF
TGTGCCAGCTCACAGGTACAGGGAAGGAATGAAAAACTGTTTTTT
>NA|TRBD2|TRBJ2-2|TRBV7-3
CASSPRAGVTGELFF
TGTGCCAGCAGCCCCAGAGCGGGAGTAACCGGGGAGCTGTTTTTT
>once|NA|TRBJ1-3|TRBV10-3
CATRGSGNTIYF
TGTGCCACCCGAGGGTCTGGAAACACCATATATTTT
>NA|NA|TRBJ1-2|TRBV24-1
CATSDFCGFF
TGTGCCACCAGTGATTTTTGCGGATTCTTC
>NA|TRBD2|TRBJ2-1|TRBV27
CASSLAGGGNNEQFF
TGTGCCAGCAGTTTAGCCGGCGGGGGGAACAATGAGCAGTTCTTC
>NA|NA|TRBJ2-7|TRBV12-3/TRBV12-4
CASTREGEQYF
TGTGCCAGCACCCGAGAGGGCGAGCAGTACTTC
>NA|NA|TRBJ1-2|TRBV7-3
CASSAPGQRFYGYTF
TGTGCCAGCAGCGCGCCGGGACAACGCTTCTATGGCTACACCTTC
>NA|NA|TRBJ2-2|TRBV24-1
CATSELREDQDTGELFF
TGTGCCACCAGTGAATTACGAGAAGACCAGGACACCGGGGAGCTGTTTTTT
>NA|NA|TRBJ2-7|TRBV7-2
CASSLAKGVHEQYF
TGTGCCAGCAGCTTAGCGAAAGGGGTCCACGAGCAGTACTTC
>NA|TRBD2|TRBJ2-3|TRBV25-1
CASSDGGGVRSTQYF
TGTGCCAGCAGTGATGGCGGGGGGGTGAGATCTACGCAGTATTTT
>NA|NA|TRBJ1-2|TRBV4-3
CASSQAGRGYGYTF
TGCGCCAGCAGCCAAGCGGGCAGGGGCTATGGCTACACCTTC